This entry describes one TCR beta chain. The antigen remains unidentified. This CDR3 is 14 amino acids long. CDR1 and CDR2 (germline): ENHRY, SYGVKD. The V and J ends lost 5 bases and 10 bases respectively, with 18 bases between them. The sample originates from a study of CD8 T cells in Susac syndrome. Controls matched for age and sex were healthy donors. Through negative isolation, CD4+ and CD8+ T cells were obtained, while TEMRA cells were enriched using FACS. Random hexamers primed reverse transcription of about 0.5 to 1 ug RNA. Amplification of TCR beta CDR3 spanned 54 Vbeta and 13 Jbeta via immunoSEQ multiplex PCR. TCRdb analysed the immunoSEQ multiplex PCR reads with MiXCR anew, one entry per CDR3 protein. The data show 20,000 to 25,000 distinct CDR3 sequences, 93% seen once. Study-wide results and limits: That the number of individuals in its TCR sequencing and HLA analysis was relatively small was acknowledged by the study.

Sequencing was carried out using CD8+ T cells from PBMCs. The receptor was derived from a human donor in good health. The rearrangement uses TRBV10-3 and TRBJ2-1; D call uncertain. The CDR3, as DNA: TGTGCCATCAGTATTTCGGTGGGCCTCGGGGAGCAGTTCTTC. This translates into CAISISVGLGEQFF.